These 9 T cell receptor beta chains share one sample of origin, sequenced in a study of shared clonotypes between healthy human individuals. Naive CD8 cells were CD45RO-negative, positively selected for CCR7, excluding terminally differentiated effector memory CD45RA+ cells. Clones were sequenced by immunoSEQ multiplex PCR, and TCRdb holds only the in-frame ones, with some missing. The sample lists about 1,900,000 clones; about 94% were seen once. Material: naive CD8+ T cells sorted from blood. The receptors shown here come from a man aged 18 to 30 in good health.

The CDR3 loop is CASTDGRGHEQFF. The CDR3 DNA reads TGTGCCAGCACCGATGGCAGGGGTCATGAGCAGTTCTTC. This chain uses TRBV28 with TRBJ2-1; weak D call: TRBD1 (6 bases). Germline-derived CDR1 and CDR2 are MDHEN and SYDVKM. Trimming took off 7 bases at V and 8 bases at J, with 15 bases between the two ends. This CDR3 spans 13 amino acids. The variable domain in full, completed from reference TRBV28 and TRBJ2-1, reads DVKVTQSSRYLVKRTGEKVFLECVQDMDHENMFWYRQDPGLGLRLIYFSYDVKMKEKGDIPEGYSVSREKKERFSLILESASTNQTSMYLCASTDGRGHEQFFGPGTRLTVL.

The chain uses TRBV27 and TRBJ1-2; the match to TRBD1 covers 7 bases. V was clipped by 3 bases and J by 4 bases; unmatched bases: 5. This CDR3 has 14 amino acids. Per germline, CDR1 MNHEY and CDR2 SMNVEV (reference sequence). CDR3 DNA sequence: TGTGCCAGCAGTTTCCAACAGGGGTTCTATGGCTACACCTTC. Protein sequence: CASSFQQGFYGYTF.

This clone is a singleton in its sample. The chain recombines TRBV4-1 with TRBJ2-7; 11 bases are a match to TRBD1. The CDR3 is 21 residues long. Germline loops: CDR1 MGHRA, CDR2 YSYEKL. The junction had 18 bases not matched to a gene; V was cut back by 0 bases and J by 2 bases. The CDR3 loop reads CASSQEGAGQGVIGLAYEQYF. The CDR3 bases are TGCGCCAGCAGCCAAGAAGGGGCGGGACAGGGGGTGATCGGGCTAGCCTACGAGCAGTACTTC.

This rearrangement joins TRBV27 to TRBJ2-3; the D gene is possibly TRBD2 (7 bases). The CDR3 runs 17 residues. Germline CDR1 is MNHEY and CDR2 is SMNVEV (reference sequence). With 1 base removed from V and 2 bases from J, the gap between germline ends came to 16 bases. The CDR3 sequence: CASSLWAGAVVTDTQYF. The CDR3 DNA sequence: TGTGCCAGCAGTTTATGGGCGGGGGCTGTAGTCACAGATACGCAGTATTTT.

The J gene is TRBJ2-1, the V gene TRBV11-3; weak D call: TRBD1 (6 bases). Looked up from germline, CDR1 is SGHNT and CDR2 is YENEEA. CDR3 length equals 13 residues. V shed 4 bases and J shed 5 bases, with 9 bases lying between them. CDR3 region: CASSSPGDNEQFF. CDR3 DNA sequence: TGTGCCAGCAGCTCCCCAGGGGACAATGAGCAGTTCTTC.

The chain combines TRBV4-1 with TRBJ1-5; unclear D gene. The CDR3 runs 13 residues. The germline gives CDR1 MGHRA, CDR2 YSYEKL. Deletions cut 0 bases from V and 8 bases from J, with 8 bases between. The CDR3 DNA reads TGCGCCAGCAGCCAAGATGGGGAAGAGCCCCAGCATTTT. Protein sequence: CASSQDGEEPQHF.

This clone has just one count. The chain recombines TRBV7-8 with TRBJ2-3; tentatively, D is TRBD2 (5 bases). The CDR3 totals 14 residues. Germline V gene lookup returns CDR1 SGHVS and CDR2 FQNEAQ. Trimming shortened V by 5 bases and J by 0 bases, and 9 bases separated the two germline ends. DNA of the CDR3: TGTGCCAGCAGCGAGGAGGCTAGCACAGATACGCAGTATTTT. It specifies CASSEEASTDTQYF.

The J gene is TRBJ2-5, the V gene TRBV28, with 14 bases identical to TRBD2. The CDR3 contains 16 residues. With 4 bases clipped from V and 5 bases from J, the junction kept 6 bases outside the gene matches. Germline V gene sequence: CDR1 MDHEN, CDR2 SYDVKM. This CDR3 reads CASSSETSGGAETQYF. The CDR3 coding sequence is TGTGCCAGCAGTTCCGAGACTAGCGGGGGGGCGGAGACCCAGTACTTC.

CDR3 sequence: CASSFYRGAEKLFF. The CDR3 region has the DNA TGTGCCAGCAGTTTTTACAGGGGCGCTGAAAAACTGTTTTTT. The chain couples TRBV27 to TRBJ1-4, with TRBD1 matching 7 bases. CDR3 length equals 14 residues. Germline values: CDR1 MNHEY, CDR2 SMNVEV (reference sequence). V gave up 3 bases and J gave up 7 bases; unmatched junction bases: 5.